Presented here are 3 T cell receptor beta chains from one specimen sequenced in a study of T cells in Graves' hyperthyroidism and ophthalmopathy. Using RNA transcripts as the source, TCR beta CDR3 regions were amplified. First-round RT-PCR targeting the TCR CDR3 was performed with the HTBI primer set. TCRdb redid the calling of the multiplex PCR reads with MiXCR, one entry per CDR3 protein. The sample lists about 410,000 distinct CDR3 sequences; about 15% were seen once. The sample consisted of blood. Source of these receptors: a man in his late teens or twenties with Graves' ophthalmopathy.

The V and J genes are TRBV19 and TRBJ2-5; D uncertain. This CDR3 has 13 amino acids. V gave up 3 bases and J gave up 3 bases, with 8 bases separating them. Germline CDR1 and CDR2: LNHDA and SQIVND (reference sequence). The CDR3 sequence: CASSIWEKETQYF. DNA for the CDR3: TGTGCCAGTAGTATTTGGGAAAAAGAGACCCAGTACTTC.

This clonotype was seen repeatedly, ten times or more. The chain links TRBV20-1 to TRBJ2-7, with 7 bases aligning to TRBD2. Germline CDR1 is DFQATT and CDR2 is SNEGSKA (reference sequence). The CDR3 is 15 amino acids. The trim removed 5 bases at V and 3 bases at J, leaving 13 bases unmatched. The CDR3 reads CSAGTSSGPSYEQYF. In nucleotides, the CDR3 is TGCAGTGCTGGAACCTCTAGCGGACCTAGCTACGAGCAGTACTTC.

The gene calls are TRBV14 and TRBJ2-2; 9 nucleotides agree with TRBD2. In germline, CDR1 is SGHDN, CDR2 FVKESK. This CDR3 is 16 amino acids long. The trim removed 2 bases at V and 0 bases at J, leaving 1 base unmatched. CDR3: CASSQRLAANTGELFF. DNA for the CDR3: TGTGCCAGCAGCCAAAGACTAGCGGCGAACACCGGGGAGCTGTTTTTT.